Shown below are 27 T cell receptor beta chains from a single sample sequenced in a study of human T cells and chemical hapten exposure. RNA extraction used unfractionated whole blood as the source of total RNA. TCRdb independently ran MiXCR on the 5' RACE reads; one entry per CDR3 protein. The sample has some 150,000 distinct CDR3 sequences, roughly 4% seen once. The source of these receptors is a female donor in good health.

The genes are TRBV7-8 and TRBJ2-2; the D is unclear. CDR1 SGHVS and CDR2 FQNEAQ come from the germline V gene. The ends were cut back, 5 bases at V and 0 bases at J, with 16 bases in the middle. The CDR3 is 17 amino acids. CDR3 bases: TGTGCCAGCAGCCCATTCGGCGGATCCGCGAACACCGGGGAGCTGTTTTTT. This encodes CASSPFGGSANTGELFF.

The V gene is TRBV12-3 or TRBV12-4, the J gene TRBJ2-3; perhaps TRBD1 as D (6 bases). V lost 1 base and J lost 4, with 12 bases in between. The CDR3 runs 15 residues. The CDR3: CASSLGQGFADTQYF. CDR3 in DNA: TGTGCCAGCAGTTTAGGGCAGGGGTTTGCAGATACGCAGTATTTT.

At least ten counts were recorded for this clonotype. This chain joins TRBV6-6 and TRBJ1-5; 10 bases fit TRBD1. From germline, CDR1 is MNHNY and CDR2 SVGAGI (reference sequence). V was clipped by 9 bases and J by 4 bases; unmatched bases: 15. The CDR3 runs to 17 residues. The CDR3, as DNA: TGTGCCAGTAGTGCGAGAGGGGGACAGGGGATAAATCAGCCCCAGCATTTT. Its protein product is CASSARGGQGINQPQHF.

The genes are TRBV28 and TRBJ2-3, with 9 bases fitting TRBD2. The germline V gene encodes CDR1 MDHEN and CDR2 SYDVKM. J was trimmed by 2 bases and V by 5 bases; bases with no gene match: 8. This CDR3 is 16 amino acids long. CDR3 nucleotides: TGTGCCAGCAGTACGGTGACTAGCGGCTACACAGATACGCAGTATTTT. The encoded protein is CASSTVTSGYTDTQYF.

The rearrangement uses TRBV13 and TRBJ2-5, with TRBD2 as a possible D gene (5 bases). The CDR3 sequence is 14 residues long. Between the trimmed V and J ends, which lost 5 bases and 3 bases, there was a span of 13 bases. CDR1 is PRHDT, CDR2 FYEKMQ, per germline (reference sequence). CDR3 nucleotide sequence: TGTGCCAGCAGCGCCCGGACTGGTAAAGAGACCCAGTACTTC. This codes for CASSARTGKETQYF.

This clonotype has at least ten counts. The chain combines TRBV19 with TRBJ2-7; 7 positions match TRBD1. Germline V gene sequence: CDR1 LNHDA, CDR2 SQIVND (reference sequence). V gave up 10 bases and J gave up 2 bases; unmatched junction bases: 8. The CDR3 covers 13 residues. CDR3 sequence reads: CATGTEFPYEQYF. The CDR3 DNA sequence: TGTGCCACCGGGACAGAATTCCCCTACGAGCAGTACTTC. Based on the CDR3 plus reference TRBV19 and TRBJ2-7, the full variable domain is DGGITQSPKYLFRKEGQNVTLSCEQNLNHDAMYWYRQDPGQGLRLIYYSQIVNDFQKGDIAEGYSVSREKKESFPLTVTSAQKNPTAFYLCATGTEFPYEQYFGPGTRLTVT.

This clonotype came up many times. The CDR3: CASSIIRWDGGDTQYF. DNA of the CDR3: TGTGCCAGTAGTATTATCCGGTGGGACGGGGGAGATACGCAGTATTTT. This sequence joins TRBV19 and TRBJ2-3; possibly TRBD2 for D (6 bases). Germline V gene sequence: CDR1 LNHDA, CDR2 SQIVND (reference sequence). V shed 3 bases and J shed 5 bases, with 18 bases lying between them. The length of the CDR3 is 16 residues. The full variable domain, in which reference TRBV19 and TRBJ2-3 provide the parts outside the CDR3, is DGGITQSPKYLFRKEGQNVTLSCEQNLNHDAMYWYRQDPGQGLRLIYYSQIVNDFQKGDIAEGYSVSREKKESFPLTVTSAQKNPTAFYLCASSIIRWDGGDTQYFGPGTRLTVL.

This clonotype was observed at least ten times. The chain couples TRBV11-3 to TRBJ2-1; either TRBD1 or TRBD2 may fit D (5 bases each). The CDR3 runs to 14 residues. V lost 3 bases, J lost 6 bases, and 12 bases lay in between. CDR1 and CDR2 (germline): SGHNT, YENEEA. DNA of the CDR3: TGTGCCAGCAGCTTGTCCTGGGACCCCAATGAGCAGTTCTTC. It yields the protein CASSLSWDPNEQFF.

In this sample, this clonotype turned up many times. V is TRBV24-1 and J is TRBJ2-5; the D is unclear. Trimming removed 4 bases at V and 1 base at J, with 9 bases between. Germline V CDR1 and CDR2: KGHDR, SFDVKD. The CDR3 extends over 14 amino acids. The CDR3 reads CATSDPTVQETQYF. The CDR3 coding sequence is TGTGCCACCAGTGACCCGACTGTCCAAGAGACCCAGTACTTC.

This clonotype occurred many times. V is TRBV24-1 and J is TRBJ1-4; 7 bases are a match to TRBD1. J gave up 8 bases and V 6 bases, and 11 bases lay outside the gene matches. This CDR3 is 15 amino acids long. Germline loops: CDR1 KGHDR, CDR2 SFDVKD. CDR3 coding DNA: TGTGCCACCAGTTCCTCCCGGGACAGATGGGAAAAACTGTTTTTT. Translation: CATSSSRDRWEKLFF.

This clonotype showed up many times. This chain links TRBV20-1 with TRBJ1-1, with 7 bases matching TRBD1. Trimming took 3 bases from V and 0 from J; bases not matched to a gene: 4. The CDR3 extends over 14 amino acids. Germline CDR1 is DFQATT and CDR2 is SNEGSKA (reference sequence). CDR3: CSASLGTVNTEAFF. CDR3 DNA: TGCAGTGCTAGTCTGGGGACAGTGAACACTGAAGCTTTCTTT.

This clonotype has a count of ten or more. Here the CDR3 DNA reads TGTGCCAGCAGCCGGGACTCTGGAGCTTACGAGCAGTACTTC. Encoded protein: CASSRDSGAYEQYF. This sequence joins TRBV6-5 and TRBJ2-7; a weak D match, TRBD2 (6 bases). The ends were cut back, 6 bases at V and 4 bases at J, with 16 bases in the middle. Germline values: CDR1 MNHEY, CDR2 SVGAGI. The CDR3 has 14 amino acids.

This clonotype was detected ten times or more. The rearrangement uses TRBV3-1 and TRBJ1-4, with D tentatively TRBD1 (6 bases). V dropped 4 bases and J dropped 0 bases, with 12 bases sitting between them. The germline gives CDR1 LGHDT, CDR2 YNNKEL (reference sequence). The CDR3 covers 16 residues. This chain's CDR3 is CASSRGRGSTNEKLFF. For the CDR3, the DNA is TGTGCCAGCAGCCGAGGCAGGGGATCAACTAATGAAAAACTGTTTTTT.

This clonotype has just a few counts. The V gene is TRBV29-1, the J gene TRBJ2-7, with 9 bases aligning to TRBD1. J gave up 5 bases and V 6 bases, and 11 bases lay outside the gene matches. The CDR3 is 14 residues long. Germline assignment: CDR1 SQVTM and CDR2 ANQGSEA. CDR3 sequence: CSVGGQGSIDEQYF. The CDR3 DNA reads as TGCAGCGTGGGCGGACAGGGGTCCATTGACGAGCAGTACTTC.

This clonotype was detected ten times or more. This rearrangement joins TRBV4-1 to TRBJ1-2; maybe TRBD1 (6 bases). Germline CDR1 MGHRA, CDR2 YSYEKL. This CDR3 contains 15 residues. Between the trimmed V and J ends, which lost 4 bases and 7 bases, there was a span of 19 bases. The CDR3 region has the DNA TGCGCCAGCAGCCCCACCCGGGGGGGCTCCTTTGGCTACACCTTC. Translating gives CASSPTRGGSFGYTF.

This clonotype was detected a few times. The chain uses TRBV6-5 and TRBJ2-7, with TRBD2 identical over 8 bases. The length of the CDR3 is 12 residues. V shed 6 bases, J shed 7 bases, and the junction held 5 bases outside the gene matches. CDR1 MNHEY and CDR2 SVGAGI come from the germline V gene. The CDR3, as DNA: TGTGCCAGCAGGCGGGGGGCGGGGGAGCAGTACTTC. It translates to CASRRGAGEQYF.

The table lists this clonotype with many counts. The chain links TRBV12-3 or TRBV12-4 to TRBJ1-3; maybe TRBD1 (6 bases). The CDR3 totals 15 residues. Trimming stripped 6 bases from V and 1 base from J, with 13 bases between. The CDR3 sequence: CASSLQGLSGNTIYF. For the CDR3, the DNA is TGTGCCAGCAGCCTACAGGGATTATCTGGAAACACCATATATTTT.

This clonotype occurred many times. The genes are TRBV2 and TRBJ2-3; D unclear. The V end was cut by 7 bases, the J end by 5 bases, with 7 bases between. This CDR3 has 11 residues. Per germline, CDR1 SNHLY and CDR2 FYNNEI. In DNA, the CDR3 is TGTGCCAGCACGGTGAGAGATACGCAGTATTTT. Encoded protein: CASTVRDTQYF.

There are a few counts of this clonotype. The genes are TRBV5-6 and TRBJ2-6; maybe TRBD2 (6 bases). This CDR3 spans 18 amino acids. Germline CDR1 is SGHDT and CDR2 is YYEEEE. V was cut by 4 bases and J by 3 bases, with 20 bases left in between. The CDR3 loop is CASSPSWREPGGANVLTF. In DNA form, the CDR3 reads TGTGCCAGCAGCCCAAGCTGGAGGGAACCTGGTGGGGCCAACGTCCTGACTTTC.

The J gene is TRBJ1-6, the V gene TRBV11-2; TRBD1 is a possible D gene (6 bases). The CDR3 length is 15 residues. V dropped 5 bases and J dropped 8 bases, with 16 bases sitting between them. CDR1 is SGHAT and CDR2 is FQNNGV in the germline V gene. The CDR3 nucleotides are TGTGCCAGCAGCCTCGCGACAGGAGAGTATTCACCCCTCCACTTT. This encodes CASSLATGEYSPLHF.

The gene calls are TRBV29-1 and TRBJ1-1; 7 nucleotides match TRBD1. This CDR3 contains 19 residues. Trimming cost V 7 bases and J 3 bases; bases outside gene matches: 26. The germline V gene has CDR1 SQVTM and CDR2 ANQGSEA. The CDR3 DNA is TGCAGCGCCACACCCGATTTTCCGACAGGGAAGGGAAGGGACACTGAAGCTTTCTTT. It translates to CSATPDFPTGKGRDTEAFF.

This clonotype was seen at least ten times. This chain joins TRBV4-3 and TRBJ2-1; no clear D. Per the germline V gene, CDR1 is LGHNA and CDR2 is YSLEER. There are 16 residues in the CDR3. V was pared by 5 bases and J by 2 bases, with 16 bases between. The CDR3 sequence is CASSFNVETAYNEQFF. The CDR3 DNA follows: TGCGCCAGCAGCTTTAACGTAGAGACGGCCTACAATGAGCAGTTCTTC.

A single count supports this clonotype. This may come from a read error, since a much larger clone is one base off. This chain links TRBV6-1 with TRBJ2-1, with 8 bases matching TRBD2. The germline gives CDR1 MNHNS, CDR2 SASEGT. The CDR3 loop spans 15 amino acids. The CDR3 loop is CASSEVRGGLNVQFF. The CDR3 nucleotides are TGTGCCAGCAGTGAAGTCCGGGGGGGCCTCAATGTGCAGTTCTTC.

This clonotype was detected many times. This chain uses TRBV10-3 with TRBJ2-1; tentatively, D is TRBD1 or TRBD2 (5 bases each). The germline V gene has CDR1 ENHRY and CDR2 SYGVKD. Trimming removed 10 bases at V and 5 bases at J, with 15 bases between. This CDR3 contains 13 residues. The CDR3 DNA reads TGTGCCACCACAACCGGGACCCACAATGAGCAGTTCTTC. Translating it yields CATTTGTHNEQFF.

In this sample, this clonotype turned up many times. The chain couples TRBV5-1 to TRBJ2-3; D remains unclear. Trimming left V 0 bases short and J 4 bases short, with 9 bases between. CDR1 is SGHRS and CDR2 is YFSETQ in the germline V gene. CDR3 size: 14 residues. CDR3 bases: TGCGCCAGCAGCTTGGAGATAGGGTCAGATACGCAGTATTTT. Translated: CASSLEIGSDTQYF.

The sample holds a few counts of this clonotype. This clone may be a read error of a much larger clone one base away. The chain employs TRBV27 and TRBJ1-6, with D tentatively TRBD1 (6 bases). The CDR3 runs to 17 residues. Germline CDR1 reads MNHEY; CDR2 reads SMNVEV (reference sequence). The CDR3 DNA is TGTGCCAGCTGGGAAGGCAGGGGCTCCAACTATAATGCACCCCTCCACTTT. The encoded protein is CASWEGRGSNYNAPLHF.

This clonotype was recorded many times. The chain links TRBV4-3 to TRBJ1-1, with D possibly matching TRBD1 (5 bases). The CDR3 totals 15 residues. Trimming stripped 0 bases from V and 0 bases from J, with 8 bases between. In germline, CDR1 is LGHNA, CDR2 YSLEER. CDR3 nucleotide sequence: TGCGCCAGCAGCCAAGACTTGGGACTGAACACTGAAGCTTTCTTT. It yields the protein CASSQDLGLNTEAFF.